The following is a T cell receptor beta chain sequence with its context. Antigen: not known. In the same sample, other DNA sequences code for this CDR3. Clones were read by immunoSEQ multiplex PCR, and TCRdb kept only the in-frame ones, dropping some. The table lists about 2.4 million clones, 80% to 95% of them singletons. These data originate in a study of shared clonotypes between healthy human individuals. Study-wide findings and caveats: Clonotype sharing among donors likely depends on sequencing depth.

The clonotype comes from a man younger than 35 in good health. Some clones in this sample may be carry-over from other donors' samples. The sample consisted of naive CD4+ T cells from PBMCs. Documented subset: CD45RA+ positively selected.

CDR3 coding DNA: TGCGCCAGCAGCTTGCGTAGCGGATCCTACAATGAGCAGTTCTTC. The encoded protein is CASSLRSGSYNEQFF. V gene TRBV5-1 combines with J gene TRBJ2-1, with a possible D match to TRBD2 (6 bases). V was trimmed by 1 base and J by 1 base, leaving 9 bases between them. The CDR3 consists of 15 residues. In germline, CDR1 is SGHRS, CDR2 YFSETQ.